These T cell receptor beta chains were read from a single sample in a study of T-cell memory formation after mild COVID-19. One entry per CDR3 protein results from TCRdb running MiXCR on the 5' RACE reads. The table includes 450,000 to 700,000 distinct CDR3 sequences, roughly 18% detected once. Specimen: PBMCs or a T cell subset sorted from them (not recorded which). The receptors stem from an adult woman who had mild COVID-19 (a few samples of this study predate the infection). Cell type and time point are not known. CDR3s include the opening cysteine and the closing phenylalanine or tryptophan. The D gene is left open where the match is weak. Clone size, where shown, is once, few, many, or a class for clones that have expanded.

j_gene,len,abundance,v_gene,d_gene,CDR3aa,CDR3nt
TRBJ1-2,15,many,TRBV20-1,TRBD1,CSARVEDRVGYGYTF,TGCAGTGCTAGAGTAGAGGACAGGGTTGGATATGGCTACACCTTC
TRBJ2-7,14,NA,TRBV20-1,TRBD2,CSARTAGASYEQYF,TGCAGTGCTAGAACGGCGGGAGCTAGCTACGAGCAGTACTTC
TRBJ2-7,14,NA,TRBV2,NA,CASSVDRSPREQYF,TGTGCCAGCAGTGTAGACCGCAGCCCACGAGAGCAGTACTTC
TRBJ2-5,16,NA,TRBV28,TRBD1,CASSLGQGALVETQYF,TGTGCCAGCAGTCTCGGACAGGGGGCCTTGGTAGAGACCCAGTACTTC
TRBJ2-1,13,NA,TRBV2,TRBD1,CARIKQGYNEQFF,TGTGCCAGAATTAAACAGGGGTACAATGAGCAGTTCTTC
TRBJ1-1,14,NA,TRBV5-1,NA,CASSHTGWDTEAFF,TGCGCCAGCAGCCACACTGGTTGGGACACTGAAGCTTTCTTT
TRBJ2-2,19,few,TRBV7-7,TRBD1,CASSLPGTGEVVGTGELFF,TGTGCTAGCAGCTTACCTGGGACAGGGGAAGTGGTAGGCACCGGGGAGCTGTTTTTT
TRBJ1-2,18,NA,TRBV5-1,NA,CASSLGGAGTRINYGYTF,TGCGCCAGCAGCTTGGGGGGCGCCGGGACACGGATTAACTATGGCTACACCTTC
TRBJ2-1,16,few,TRBV6-4,NA,CASSDSARATHNEQFF,TGTGCCAGCAGTGACTCGGCTAGGGCCACACACAATGAGCAGTTCTTC
TRBJ2-3,16,NA,TRBV7-9,TRBD1,CASSPPGTGYTDTQYF,TGTGCCAGCAGCCCCCCTGGGACAGGATATACAGATACGCAGTATTTT
TRBJ2-5,14,many,TRBV5-1,NA,CASSPVGSPETQYF,TGCGCCAGCAGCCCTGTCGGCAGCCCAGAGACCCAGTACTTC
TRBJ1-5,12,few,TRBV5-8,NA,CASCWRNQPQHF,TGTGCCAGCTGTTGGCGCAATCAGCCCCAGCATTTT
TRBJ1-3,16,few,TRBV24-1,TRBD1,CATSEPGGPTGNTIYF,TGTGCCACCAGTGAGCCAGGGGGCCCTACTGGAAACACCATATATTTT
TRBJ2-2,16,NA,TRBV5-1,NA,CASSLDGLPFVGELFF,TGCGCCAGCAGCTTGGACGGGCTCCCATTCGTCGGGGAGCTGTTTTTT
TRBJ2-5,15,few,TRBV7-6,TRBD1,CASSLARRGHETQYF,TGTGCCAGCAGCTTAGCGCGAAGGGGGCACGAGACCCAGTACTTC
TRBJ2-5,12,many,TRBV7-2,NA,CASSPREETQYF,TGTGCCAGCAGCCCCCGGGAAGAGACCCAGTACTTC